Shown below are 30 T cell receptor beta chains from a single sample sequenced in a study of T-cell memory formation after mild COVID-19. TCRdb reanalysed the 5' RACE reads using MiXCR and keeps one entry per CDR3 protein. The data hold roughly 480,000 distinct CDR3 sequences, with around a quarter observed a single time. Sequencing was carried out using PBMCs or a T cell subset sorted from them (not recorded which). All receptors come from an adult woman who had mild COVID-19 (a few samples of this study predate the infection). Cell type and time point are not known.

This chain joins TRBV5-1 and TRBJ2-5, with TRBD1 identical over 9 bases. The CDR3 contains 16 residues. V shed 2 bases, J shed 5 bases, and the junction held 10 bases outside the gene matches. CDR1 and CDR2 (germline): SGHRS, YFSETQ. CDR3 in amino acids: CASSFAGTGSRETQYF. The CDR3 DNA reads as TGCGCCAGCAGCTTCGCCGGGACAGGGTCGCGGGAGACCCAGTACTTC.

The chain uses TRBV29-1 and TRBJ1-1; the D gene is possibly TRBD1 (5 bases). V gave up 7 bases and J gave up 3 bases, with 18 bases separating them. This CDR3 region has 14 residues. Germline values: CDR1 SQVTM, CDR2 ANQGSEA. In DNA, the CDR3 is TGCAGCGACCTTAGGGGTCCATGGGACACTGAAGCTTTCTTT. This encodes CSDLRGPWDTEAFF.

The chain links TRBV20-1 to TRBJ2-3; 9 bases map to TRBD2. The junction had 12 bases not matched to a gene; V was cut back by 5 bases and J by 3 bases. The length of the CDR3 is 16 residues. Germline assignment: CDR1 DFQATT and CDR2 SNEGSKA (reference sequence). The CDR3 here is CSAYPIAGARTDTQYF. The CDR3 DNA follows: TGCAGTGCTTATCCCATAGCGGGAGCGAGAACAGATACGCAGTATTTT.

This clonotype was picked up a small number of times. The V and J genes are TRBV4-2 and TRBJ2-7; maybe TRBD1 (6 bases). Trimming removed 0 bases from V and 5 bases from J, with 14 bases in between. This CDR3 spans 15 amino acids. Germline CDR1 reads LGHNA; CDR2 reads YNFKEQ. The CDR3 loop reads CASSQERPGAHEQYF. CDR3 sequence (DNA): TGTGCCAGCAGCCAAGAGAGGCCAGGGGCTCACGAGCAGTACTTC.

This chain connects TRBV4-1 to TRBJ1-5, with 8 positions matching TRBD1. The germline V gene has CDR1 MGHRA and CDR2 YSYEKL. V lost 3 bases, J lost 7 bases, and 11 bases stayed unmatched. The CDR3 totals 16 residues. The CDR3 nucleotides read TGCGCCAGCAGCCAGTATCCGGGACAGGCGAACCAGCCCCAGCATTTT. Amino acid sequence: CASSQYPGQANQPQHF.

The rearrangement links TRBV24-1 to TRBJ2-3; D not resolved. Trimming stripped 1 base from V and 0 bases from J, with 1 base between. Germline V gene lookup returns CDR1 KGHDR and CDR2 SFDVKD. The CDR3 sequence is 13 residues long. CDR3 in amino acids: CATSDFSTDTQYF. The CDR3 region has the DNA TGTGCCACCAGTGATTTCAGCACAGATACGCAGTATTTT.

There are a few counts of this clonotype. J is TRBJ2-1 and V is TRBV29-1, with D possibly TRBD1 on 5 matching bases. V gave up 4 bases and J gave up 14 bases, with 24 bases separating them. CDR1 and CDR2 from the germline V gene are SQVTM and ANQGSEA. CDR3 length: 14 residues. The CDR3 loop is CSVVRPLTDSYEFF. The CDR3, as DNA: TGCAGCGTTGTCCGTCCCTTGACAGACTCTTACGAGTTCTTC.

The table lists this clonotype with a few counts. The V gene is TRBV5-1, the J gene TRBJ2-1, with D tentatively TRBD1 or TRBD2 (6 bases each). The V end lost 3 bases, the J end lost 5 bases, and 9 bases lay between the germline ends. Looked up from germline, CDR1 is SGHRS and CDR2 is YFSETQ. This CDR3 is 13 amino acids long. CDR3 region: CASSWGANNEQFF. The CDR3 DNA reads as TGCGCCAGCAGCTGGGGGGCCAACAATGAGCAGTTCTTC.

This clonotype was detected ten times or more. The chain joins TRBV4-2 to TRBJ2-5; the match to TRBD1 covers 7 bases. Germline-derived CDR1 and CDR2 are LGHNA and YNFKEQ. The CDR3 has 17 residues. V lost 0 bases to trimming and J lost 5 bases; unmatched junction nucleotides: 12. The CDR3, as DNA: TGTGCCAGCAGCCAAGATACCACTAGACTCAGGGGGGAGACCCAGTACTTC. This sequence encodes CASSQDTTRLRGETQYF.

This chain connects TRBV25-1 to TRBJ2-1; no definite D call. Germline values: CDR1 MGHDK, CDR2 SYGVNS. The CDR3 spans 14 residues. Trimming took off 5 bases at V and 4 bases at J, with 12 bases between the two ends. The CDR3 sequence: CASSTATGYNEQFF. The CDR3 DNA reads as TGTGCCAGCAGTACGGCCACCGGATACAATGAGCAGTTCTTC.

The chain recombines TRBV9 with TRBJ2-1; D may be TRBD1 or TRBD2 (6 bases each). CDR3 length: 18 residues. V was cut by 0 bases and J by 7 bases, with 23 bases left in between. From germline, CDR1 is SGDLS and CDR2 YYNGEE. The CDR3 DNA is TGTGCCAGCAGCGTAGGGCGTCTGGGCGTCCAAGGGGGGAATGAGCAGTTCTTC. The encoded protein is CASSVGRLGVQGGNEQFF.

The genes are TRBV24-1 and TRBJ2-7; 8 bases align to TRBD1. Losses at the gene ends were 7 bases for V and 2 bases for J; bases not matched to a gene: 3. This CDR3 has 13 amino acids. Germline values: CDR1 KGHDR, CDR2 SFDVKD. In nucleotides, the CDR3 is TGTGCCACCAGAGAGACAGGGGCCTACGAGCAGTACTTC. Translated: CATRETGAYEQYF.

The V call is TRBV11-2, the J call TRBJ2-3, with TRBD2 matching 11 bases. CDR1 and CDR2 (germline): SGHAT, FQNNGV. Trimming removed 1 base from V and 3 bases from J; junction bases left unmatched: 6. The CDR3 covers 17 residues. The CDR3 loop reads CASSLVSGRAETDTQYF. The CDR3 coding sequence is TGTGCCAGCAGCTTAGTTAGCGGGAGGGCCGAAACAGATACGCAGTATTTT.

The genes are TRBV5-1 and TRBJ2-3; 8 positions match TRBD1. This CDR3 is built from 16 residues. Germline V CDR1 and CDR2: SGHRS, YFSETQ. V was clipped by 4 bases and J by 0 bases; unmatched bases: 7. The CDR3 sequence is CASSKGQGGSTDTQYF. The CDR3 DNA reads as TGCGCCAGCAGCAAAGGACAGGGAGGTAGCACAGATACGCAGTATTTT.

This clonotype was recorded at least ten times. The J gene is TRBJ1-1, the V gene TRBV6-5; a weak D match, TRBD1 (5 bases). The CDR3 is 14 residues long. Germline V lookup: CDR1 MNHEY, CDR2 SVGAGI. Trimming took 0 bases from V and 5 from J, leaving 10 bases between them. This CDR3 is CASSYSGGKTEAFF. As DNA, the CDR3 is TGTGCCAGCAGTTACTCGGGGGGGAAGACTGAAGCTTTCTTT.

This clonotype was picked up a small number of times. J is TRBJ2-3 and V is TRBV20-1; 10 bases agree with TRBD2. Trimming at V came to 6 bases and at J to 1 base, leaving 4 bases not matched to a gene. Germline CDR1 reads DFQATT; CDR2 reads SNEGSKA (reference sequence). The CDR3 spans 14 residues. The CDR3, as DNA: TGCAGTGCAACTAGCGGGATTCGCACAGATACGCAGTATTTT. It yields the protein CSATSGIRTDTQYF.

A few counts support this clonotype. Here the CDR3 reads CSVEDPSDGLKSIQYF. The CDR3, as DNA: TGCAGCGTTGAAGACCCATCTGACGGATTGAAGAGCATTCAGTACTTC. The rearrangement uses TRBV29-1 and TRBJ2-4; D unclear. Between the trimmed V and J ends, which lost 0 bases and 9 bases, there was a span of 21 bases. The CDR3 contains 16 residues. Germline CDR1 is SQVTM and CDR2 is ANQGSEA.

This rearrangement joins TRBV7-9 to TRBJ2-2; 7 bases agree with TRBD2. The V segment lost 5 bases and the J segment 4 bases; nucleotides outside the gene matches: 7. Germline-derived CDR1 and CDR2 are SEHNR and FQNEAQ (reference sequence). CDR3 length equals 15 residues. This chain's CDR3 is CASSQRGTTTGELFF. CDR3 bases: TGTGCCAGCAGCCAGCGTGGGACTACCACCGGGGAGCTGTTTTTT.

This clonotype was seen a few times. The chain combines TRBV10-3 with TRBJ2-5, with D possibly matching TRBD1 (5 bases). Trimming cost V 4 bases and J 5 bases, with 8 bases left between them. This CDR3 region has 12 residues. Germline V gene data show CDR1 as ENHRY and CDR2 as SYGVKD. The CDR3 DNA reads TGTGCCATCAGTGTGAAGGGGGAGACCCAGTACTTC. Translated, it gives CAISVKGETQYF.

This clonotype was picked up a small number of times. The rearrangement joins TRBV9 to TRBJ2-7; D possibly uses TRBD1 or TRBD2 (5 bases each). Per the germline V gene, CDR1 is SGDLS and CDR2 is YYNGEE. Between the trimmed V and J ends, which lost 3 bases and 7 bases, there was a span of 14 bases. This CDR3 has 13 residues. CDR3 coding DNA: TGTGCCAGCAGCGGAGGGACGGTTGGTGAGCAGTACTTC. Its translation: CASSGGTVGEQYF. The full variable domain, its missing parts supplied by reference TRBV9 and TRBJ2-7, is DSGVTQTPKHLITATGQRVTLRCSPRSGDLSVYWYQQSLDQGLQFLIQYYNGEERAKGNILERFSAQQFPDLHSELNLSSLELGDSALYFCASSGGTVGEQYFGPGTRLTVT.

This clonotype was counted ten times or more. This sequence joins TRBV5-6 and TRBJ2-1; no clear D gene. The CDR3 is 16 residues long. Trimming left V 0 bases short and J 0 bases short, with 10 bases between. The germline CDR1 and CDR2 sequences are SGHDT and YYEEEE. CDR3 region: CASSLGVVSSYNEQFF. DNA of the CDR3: TGTGCCAGCAGCTTGGGTGTTGTTAGCTCCTACAATGAGCAGTTCTTC.

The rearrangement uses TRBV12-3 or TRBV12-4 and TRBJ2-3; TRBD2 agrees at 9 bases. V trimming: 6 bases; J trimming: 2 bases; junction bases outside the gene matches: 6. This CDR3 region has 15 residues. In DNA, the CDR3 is TGTGCCAGCAGCCGCCGGACTAGCGTCACAGATACGCAGTATTTT. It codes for CASSRRTSVTDTQYF.

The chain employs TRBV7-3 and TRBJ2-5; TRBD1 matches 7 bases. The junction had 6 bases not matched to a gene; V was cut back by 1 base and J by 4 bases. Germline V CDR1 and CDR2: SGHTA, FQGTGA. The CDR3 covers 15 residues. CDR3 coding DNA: TGTGCCAGCAGCTTAAGCCCGACAGGGAGAGAGACCCAGTACTTC. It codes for CASSLSPTGRETQYF.

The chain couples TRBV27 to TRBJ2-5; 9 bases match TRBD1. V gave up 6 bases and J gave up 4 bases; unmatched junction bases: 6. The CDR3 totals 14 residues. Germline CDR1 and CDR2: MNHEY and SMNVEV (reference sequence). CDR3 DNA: TGTGCCAGCAGCCCCGGGACAGGGATAGAGACCCAGTACTTC. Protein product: CASSPGTGIETQYF.

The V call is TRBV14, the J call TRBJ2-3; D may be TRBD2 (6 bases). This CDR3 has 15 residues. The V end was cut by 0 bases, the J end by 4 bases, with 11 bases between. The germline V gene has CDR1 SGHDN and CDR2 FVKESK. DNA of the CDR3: TGTGCCAGCAGCCAAGATTGGGCTAGCGCAGATACGCAGTATTTT. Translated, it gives CASSQDWASADTQYF.

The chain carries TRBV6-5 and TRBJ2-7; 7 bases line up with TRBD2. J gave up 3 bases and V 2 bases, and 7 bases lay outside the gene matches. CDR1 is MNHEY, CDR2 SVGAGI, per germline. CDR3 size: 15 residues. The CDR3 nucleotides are TGTGCCAGCAGTTACGGACGGACTAGATACTACGAGCAGTACTTC. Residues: CASSYGRTRYYEQYF.

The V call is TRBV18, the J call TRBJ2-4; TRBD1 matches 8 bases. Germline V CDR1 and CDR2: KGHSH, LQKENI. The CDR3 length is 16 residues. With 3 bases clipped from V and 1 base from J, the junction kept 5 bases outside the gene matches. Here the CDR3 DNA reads TGTGCCAGCTCACCGCCCCAGGGGGCGGCCAAAAACATTCAGTACTTC. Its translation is CASSPPQGAAKNIQYF.

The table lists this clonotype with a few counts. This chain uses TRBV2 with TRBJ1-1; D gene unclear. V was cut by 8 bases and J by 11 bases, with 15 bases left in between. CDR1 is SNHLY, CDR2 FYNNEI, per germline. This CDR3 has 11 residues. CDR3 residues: CASSRAGLAFF. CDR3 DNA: TGTGCCAGCTCCCGGGCCGGTTTGGCTTTCTTT.

In DNA form, the CDR3 reads TGTGCCAGCCGTACCGGTTTGGGGTTTTCCTACAATGAGCAGTTCTTC. Its translation is CASRTGLGFSYNEQFF. The chain joins TRBV12-3 or TRBV12-4 to TRBJ2-1; D is ambiguous. The V gene lost 8 bases and the J gene lost 1 base, with 18 bases spanning the gap. The CDR3 covers 16 residues.

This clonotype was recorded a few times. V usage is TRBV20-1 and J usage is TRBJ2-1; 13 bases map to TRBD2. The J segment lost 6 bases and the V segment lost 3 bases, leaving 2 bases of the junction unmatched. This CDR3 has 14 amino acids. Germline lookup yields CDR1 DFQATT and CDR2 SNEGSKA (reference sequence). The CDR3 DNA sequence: TGCAGTGCTAGGGGACTAGCGGGACGCAATGAGCAGTTCTTC. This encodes CSARGLAGRNEQFF.